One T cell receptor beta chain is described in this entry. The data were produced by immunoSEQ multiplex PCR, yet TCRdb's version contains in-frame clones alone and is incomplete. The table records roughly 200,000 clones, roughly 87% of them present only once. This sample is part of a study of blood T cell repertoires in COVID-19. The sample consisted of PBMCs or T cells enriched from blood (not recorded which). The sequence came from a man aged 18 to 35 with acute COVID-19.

The CDR3 region is CASSIAGVTYEQYF. Written as DNA, the CDR3 is TGTGCCAGTAGTATAGCAGGGGTAACCTACGAGCAGTACTTC. V gene TRBV19 combines with J gene TRBJ2-7; D perhaps matches TRBD1 (6 bases). The V end lost 1 base, the J end lost 2 bases, and 9 bases lay between the germline ends. The germline V gene encodes CDR1 LNHDA and CDR2 SQIVND (reference sequence). There are 14 residues in the CDR3.